The TCR beta chain under discussion was sequenced for a study of blood T cell repertoires in COVID-19. Assignment of participants to cohorts was predicated upon participant-reported clinical history. Recovered participants had two consecutive negative NP/OP PCR tests, healthcare professional clearance, or symptom resolution. Per the authors' pipeline: Quantification of nucleated cells was approximated via reference gene primer amplification. Clones were read by immunoSEQ multiplex PCR, and TCRdb kept only the in-frame ones, dropping some. V and J calls and clone size are those listed in that table; D and trimming were worked out from the DNA. Of under 350,000 clones listed, around nine tenths are singletons. From germline, CDR1 is SGHNT and CDR2 YENEEA. The V end was cut by 5 bases, the J end by 5 bases, with 12 bases between. The length of the CDR3 is 14 residues.

The receptor was derived from a woman between 18 and 29 years old who had recovered from COVID-19. The sequenced material came from PBMCs or T cells enriched from blood (not recorded which). The chain carries TRBV11-3 and TRBJ2-2; the D gene is possibly TRBD2 (6 bases). CDR3 sequence: CASSLIGGTGELFF. The CDR3 nucleotides read TGTGCCAGCAGCCTGATTGGAGGGACCGGGGAGCTGTTTTTT.